This T cell receptor beta chain derives from a study of blood T cell repertoires in COVID-19. Only in-frame clones appear in the TCRdb table, and some are missing; sequencing was by immunoSEQ multiplex PCR. The sample records some 190,000 clones, more than 80% being singletons. The CDR3 runs to 14 residues. V was trimmed by 3 bases and J by 1 base, leaving 5 bases between them. Germline V gives CDR1 SGHNT, CDR2 YYREEE (reference sequence). This chain joins TRBV5-4 and TRBJ2-6, with D hard to call. Sequencing was performed on peripheral blood. This TCR was sampled from a woman in her sixties or seventies with acute or convalescent COVID-19. Here the CDR3 reads CASSSVSGANVLTF. For the CDR3, the DNA is TGTGCCAGCAGCTCGGTATCTGGGGCCAACGTCCTGACTTTC.